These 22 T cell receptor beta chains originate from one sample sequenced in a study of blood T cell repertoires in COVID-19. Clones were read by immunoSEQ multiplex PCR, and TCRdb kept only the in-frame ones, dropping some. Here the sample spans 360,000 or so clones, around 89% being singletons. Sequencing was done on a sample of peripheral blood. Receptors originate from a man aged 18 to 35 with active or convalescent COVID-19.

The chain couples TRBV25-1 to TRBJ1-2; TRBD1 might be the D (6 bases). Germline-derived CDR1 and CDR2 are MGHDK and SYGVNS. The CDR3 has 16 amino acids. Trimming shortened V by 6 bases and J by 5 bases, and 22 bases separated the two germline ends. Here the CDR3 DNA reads TGTGCCAGCAGCCCAGGGGTGGGGACCTACCAATATGGCTACACCTTC. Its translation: CASSPGVGTYQYGYTF.

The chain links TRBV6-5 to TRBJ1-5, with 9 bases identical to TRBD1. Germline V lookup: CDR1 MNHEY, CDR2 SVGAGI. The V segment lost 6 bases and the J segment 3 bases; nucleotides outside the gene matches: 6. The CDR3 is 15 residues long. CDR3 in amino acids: CASRRDRANNQPQHF. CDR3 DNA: TGTGCCAGCAGAAGGGACAGGGCCAACAATCAGCCCCAGCATTTT.

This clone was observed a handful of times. CDR3 loop: CASSLYGRDNEQFF. The CDR3 coding sequence is TGTGCCAGCAGTTTGTACGGGAGGGACAATGAGCAGTTCTTC. The J gene is TRBJ2-1, the V gene TRBV27; 8 bases align to TRBD2. This CDR3 has 14 residues. Germline lookup yields CDR1 MNHEY and CDR2 SMNVEV (reference sequence). Unmatched junction bases numbered 3, after V lost 3 bases and J lost 5 bases.

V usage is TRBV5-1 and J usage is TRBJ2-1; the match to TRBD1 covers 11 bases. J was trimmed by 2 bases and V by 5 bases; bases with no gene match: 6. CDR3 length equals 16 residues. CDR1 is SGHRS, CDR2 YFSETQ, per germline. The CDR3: CASRAGQGAAYNEQFF. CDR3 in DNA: TGCGCCAGCAGAGCCGGACAGGGGGCGGCCTACAATGAGCAGTTCTTC.

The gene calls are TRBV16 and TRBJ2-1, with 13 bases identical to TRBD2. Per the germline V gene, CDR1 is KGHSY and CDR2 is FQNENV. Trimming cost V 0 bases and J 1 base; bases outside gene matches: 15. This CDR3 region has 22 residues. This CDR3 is CASSQSGLATSGRSRSYNEQFF. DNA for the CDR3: TGTGCCAGCAGCCAATCAGGGTTGGCGACTAGCGGGAGGTCAAGGTCCTACAATGAGCAGTTCTTC. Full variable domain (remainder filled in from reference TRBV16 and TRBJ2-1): GEEVAQTPKHLVRGEGQKAKLYCAPIKGHSYVFWYQQVLKNEFKFLISFQNENVFDETGMPKERFSAKCLPNSPCSLEIQATKLEDSAVYFCASSQSGLATSGRSRSYNEQFFGPGTRLTVL.

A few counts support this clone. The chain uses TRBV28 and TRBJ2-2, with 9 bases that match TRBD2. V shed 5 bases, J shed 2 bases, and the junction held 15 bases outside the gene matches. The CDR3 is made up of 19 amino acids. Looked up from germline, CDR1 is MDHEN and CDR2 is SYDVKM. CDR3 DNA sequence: TGTGCCAGCAGTCCTCCCCATTTTCGGACTAGCGATAACACCGGGGAGCTGTTTTTT. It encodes CASSPPHFRTSDNTGELFF.

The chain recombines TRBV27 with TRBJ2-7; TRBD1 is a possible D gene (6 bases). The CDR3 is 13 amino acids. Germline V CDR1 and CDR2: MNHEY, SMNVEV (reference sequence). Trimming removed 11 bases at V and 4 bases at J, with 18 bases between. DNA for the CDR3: TGTGCCGCCGGGCGACAGGACCTATACGAGCAGTACTTC. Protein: CAAGRQDLYEQYF.

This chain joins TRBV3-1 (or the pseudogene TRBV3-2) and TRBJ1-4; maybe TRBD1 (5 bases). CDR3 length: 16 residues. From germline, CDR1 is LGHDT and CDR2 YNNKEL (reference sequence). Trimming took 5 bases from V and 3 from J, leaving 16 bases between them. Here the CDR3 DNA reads TGTGCCAGCAGCTCGCGGGATTCGGGGGCTAATGAAAAACTGTTTTTT. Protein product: CASSSRDSGANEKLFF.

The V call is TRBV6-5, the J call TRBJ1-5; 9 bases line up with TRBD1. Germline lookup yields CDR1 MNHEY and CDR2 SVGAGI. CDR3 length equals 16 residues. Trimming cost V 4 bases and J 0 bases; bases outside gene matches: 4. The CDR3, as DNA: TGTGCCAGCAGTTCGGGGACAGGGCTTAGCAATCAGCCCCAGCATTTT. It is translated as CASSSGTGLSNQPQHF.

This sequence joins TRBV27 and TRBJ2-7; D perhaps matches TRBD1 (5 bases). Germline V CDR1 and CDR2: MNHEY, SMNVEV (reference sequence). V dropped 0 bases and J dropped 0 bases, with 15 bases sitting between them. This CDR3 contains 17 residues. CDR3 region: CASSLSPPGLNSYEQYF. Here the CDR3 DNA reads TGTGCCAGCAGTTTATCCCCCCCAGGGTTGAACTCCTACGAGCAGTACTTC.

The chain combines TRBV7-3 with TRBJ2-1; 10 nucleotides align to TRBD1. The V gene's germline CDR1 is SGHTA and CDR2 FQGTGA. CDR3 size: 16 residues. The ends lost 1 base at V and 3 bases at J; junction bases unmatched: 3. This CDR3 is CASSLNRDRGYNEQFF. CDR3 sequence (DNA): TGTGCCAGCAGCTTAAACCGGGACAGGGGCTACAATGAGCAGTTCTTC.

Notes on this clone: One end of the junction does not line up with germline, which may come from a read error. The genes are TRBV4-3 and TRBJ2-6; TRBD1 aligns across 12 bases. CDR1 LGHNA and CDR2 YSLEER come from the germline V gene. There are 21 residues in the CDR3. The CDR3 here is CASSQIWGPGQGAGKANVLTF. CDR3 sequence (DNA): TGCGCCAGCAGCCAAATATGGGGTCCGGGACAGGGGGCCGGTAAGGCCAACGTGCTGACTTTC.

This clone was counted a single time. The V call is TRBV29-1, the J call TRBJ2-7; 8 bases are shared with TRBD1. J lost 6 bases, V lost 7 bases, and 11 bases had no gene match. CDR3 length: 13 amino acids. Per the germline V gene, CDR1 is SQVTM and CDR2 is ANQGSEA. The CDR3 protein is CSASSRGLGEQYF. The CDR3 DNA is TGCAGCGCCTCTTCCAGGGGGCTGGGCGAGCAGTACTTC.

The CDR3 sequence is CASSLNRGGEAFF. As DNA, the CDR3 is TGTGCCAGCAGCCTGAACAGGGGAGGTGAAGCTTTCTTT. This chain joins TRBV3-1 (or the pseudogene TRBV3-2) and TRBJ1-1; the match to TRBD1 covers 7 bases. The CDR3 totals 13 residues. The germline gives CDR1 LGHDT, CDR2 YNNKEL (reference sequence). V was pared by 4 bases and J by 7 bases, with 6 bases of the junction left unmatched.

CDR3 region: CASSQKTSGGAGELFF. The CDR3 DNA sequence: TGTGCCAGCAGCCAGAAGACTAGCGGGGGCGCCGGGGAGCTGTTTTTT. The chain carries TRBV3-1 (or the pseudogene TRBV3-2) and TRBJ2-2; 12 bases line up with TRBD2. The V gene end was trimmed by 3 bases and the J gene end by 6 bases; junction bases not matched to a gene: 5. This CDR3 is built from 16 residues. Per germline, CDR1 LGHDT and CDR2 YNNKEL (reference sequence).

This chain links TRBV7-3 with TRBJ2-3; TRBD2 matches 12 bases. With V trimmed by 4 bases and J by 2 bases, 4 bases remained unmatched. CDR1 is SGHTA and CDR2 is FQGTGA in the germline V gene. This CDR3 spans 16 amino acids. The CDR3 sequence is CASSSGLAGTTDTQYF. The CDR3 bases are TGTGCCAGCAGCTCAGGACTAGCGGGAACCACAGATACGCAGTATTTT.

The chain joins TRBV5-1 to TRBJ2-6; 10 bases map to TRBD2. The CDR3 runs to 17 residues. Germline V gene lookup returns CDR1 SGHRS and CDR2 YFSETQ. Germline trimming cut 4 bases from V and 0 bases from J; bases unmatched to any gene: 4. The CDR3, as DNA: TGCGCCAGCAGCCAAGTAGCGGGAGGCTCTGGGGCCAACGTCCTGACTTTC. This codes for CASSQVAGGSGANVLTF.

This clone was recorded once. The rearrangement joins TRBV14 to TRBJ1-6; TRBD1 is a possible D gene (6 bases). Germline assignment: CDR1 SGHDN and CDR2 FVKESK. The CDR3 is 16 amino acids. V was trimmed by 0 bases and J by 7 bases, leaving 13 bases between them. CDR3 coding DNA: TGTGCCAGCAGCCAAGAACTACAGGGTGGAAATTCACCCCTCCACTTT. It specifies CASSQELQGGNSPLHF. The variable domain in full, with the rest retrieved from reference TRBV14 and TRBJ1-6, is EAGVTQFPSHSVIEKGQTVTLRCDPISGHDNLYWYRRVMGKEIKFLLHFVKESKQDESGMPNNRFLAERTGGTYSTLKVQPAELEDSGVYFCASSQELQGGNSPLHFGNGTRLTVT.

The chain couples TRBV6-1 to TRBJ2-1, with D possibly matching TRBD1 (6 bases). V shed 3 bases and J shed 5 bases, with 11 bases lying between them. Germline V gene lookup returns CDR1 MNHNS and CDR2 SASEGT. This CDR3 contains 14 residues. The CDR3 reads CASSDRDNNNEQFF. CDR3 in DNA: TGTGCCAGCAGTGATAGGGACAATAACAATGAGCAGTTCTTC.

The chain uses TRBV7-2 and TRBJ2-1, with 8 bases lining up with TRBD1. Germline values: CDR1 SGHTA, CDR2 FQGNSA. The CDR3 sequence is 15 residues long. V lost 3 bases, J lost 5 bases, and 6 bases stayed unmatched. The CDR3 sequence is CASSLQGAPNNEQFF. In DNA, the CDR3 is TGTGCCAGCAGCTTGCAGGGGGCCCCTAACAATGAGCAGTTCTTC. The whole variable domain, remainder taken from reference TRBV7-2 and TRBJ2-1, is GAGVSQSPSNKVTEKGKDVELRCDPISGHTALYWYRQSLGQGLEFLIYFQGNSAPDKSGLPSDRFSAERTGGSVSTLTIQRTQQEDSAVYLCASSLQGAPNNEQFFGPGTRLTVL.

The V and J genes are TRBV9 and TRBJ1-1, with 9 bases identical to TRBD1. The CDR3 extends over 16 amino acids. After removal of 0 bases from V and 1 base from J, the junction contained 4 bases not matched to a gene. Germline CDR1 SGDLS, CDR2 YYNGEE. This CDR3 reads CASSVGRGQGNTEAFF. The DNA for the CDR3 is TGTGCCAGCAGCGTAGGACGGGGACAGGGGAACACTGAAGCTTTCTTT.

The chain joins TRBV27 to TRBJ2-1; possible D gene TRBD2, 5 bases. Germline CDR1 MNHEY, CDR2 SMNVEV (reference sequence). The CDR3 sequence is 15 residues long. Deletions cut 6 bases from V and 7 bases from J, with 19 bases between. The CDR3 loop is CASSWGVMFINEQFF. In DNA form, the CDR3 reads TGTGCCAGCAGCTGGGGAGTTATGTTTATTAATGAGCAGTTCTTC.